The 6 T cell receptor beta chains below all came from one sample that was sequenced in a study of beta chain features in type 1 diabetes. Every bit of the isolated RNA underwent reverse transcription, so sequencing read expressed TCRB transcripts. The assay was immunoSEQ multiplex PCR, and TCRdb's table has in-frame clones only and misses some. Of 300,000 to 350,000 clones listed, 8% are singletons. Sequences were obtained from central memory CD4+ T cells from blood. These receptors originate from a woman under 30 in good health.

The rearrangement uses TRBV7-2 and TRBJ2-7; D unclear. The V and J ends lost 7 bases and 1 base respectively, with 11 bases between them. There are 13 residues in the CDR3. CDR1 and CDR2 (germline): SGHTA, FQGNSA. Here the CDR3 DNA reads TGTGCCAGCAAAAGGAGCCTTTCCTACGAGCAGTACTTC. Amino acid sequence: CASKRSLSYEQYF.

This clone has a handful of counts. The genes are TRBV9 and TRBJ2-7; perhaps TRBD2 as D (5 bases). Germline lookup yields CDR1 SGDLS and CDR2 YYNGEE. This CDR3 contains 15 residues. The V end was cut by 1 base, the J end by 5 bases, with 16 bases between. CDR3 nucleotides: TGTGCCAGCAGCGTACATAATACGGGGTCGGACGAGCAGTACTTC. This gives the protein CASSVHNTGSDEQYF.

There are a few counts of this clone. The J gene is TRBJ1-5, the V gene TRBV6-6; no clear D. Trimming pared 8 bases from V and 7 bases from J, leaving 9 bases between. CDR1 and CDR2 from the germline V gene are MNHNY and SVGAGI (reference sequence). The CDR3 loop spans 11 amino acids. In nucleotides, the CDR3 is TGTGCCAGCGGTCCGGAGCAGCCCCAGCATTTT. Encoded protein: CASGPEQPQHF.

This clone turned up a few times. The chain has TRBV5-1 and TRBJ2-2, with 10 nucleotides matching TRBD1. The CDR3 sequence is 18 residues long. Per germline, CDR1 SGHRS and CDR2 YFSETQ. V gave up 1 base and J gave up 9 bases; unmatched junction bases: 15. As DNA, the CDR3 is TGCGCCAGCAGCTTGATACCGGGACAGGGGTTTTTCGGCCGGGAGCTGTTTTTT. It is translated as CASSLIPGQGFFGRELFF.

This clone was detected a few times. This sequence joins TRBV27 and TRBJ2-3; 8 positions match TRBD2. Germline CDR1 is MNHEY and CDR2 is SMNVEV (reference sequence). The CDR3 loop spans 18 amino acids. With V trimmed by 2 bases and J by 1 base, 11 bases remained unmatched. This CDR3 is CASSLRAGEHQGTDTQYF. CDR3 DNA: TGTGCCAGCAGTTTAAGAGCGGGAGAGCATCAGGGCACAGATACGCAGTATTTT.

The CDR3: CASSLQTDTQYF. The DNA for the CDR3 is TGTGCCAGCAGCCTTCAGACAGATACGCAGTATTTT. V and J are TRBV14 and TRBJ2-3; D not resolved. The CDR3 covers 12 residues. V lost 4 bases, J lost 3 bases, and 5 bases lay in between. From germline, CDR1 is SGHDN and CDR2 FVKESK.